Below, 28 T cell receptor beta chains from the same sample are listed, as sequenced in a study of neoadjuvant anti-PD-1 for oral cavity cancer. Time point meaning: after neoadjuvant nivolumab, at surgical resection. Clones were sequenced by immunoSEQ multiplex PCR, and TCRdb holds only the in-frame ones, with some missing. The sample has 20,000 to 25,000 clones; around 43% are singletons. The material sequenced was tumor tissue, taken after nivolumab (anti-PD-1) treatment. The receptors shown here come from a person aged 40 to 85 with oral cavity squamous cell carcinoma.

This sequence joins TRBV6-5 and TRBJ1-2; the D gene is possibly TRBD1 (6 bases). The germline V gene has CDR1 MNHEY and CDR2 SVGAGI. The CDR3 spans 13 residues. V shed 5 bases and J shed 8 bases, with 15 bases lying between them. For the CDR3, the DNA is TGTGCCAGCAGTGACTTGACAGGTGGAGGCTACACCTTC. Encoded protein: CASSDLTGGGYTF.

J is TRBJ1-4 and V is TRBV5-1; D call uncertain. Deletions cut 0 bases from V and 3 bases from J, with 15 bases between. CDR3 size: 17 residues. The germline V gene has CDR1 SGHRS and CDR2 YFSETQ. For the CDR3, the DNA is TGCGCCAGCAGCTTGGGGGTAGGCAACGAGGCTAATGAAAAACTGTTTTTT. As protein: CASSLGVGNEANEKLFF.

CDR3 residues: CASSRQGVYGYTF. In nucleotides, the CDR3 is TGTGCCAGTAGCCGCCAGGGAGTCTATGGCTACACCTTC. The chain couples TRBV19 to TRBJ1-2, with a possible D match to TRBD1 (5 bases). The CDR3 sequence is 13 residues long. V lost 6 bases and J lost 4, with 12 bases in between. Looked up from germline, CDR1 is LNHDA and CDR2 is SQIVND (reference sequence).

The genes are TRBV9 and TRBJ1-2; a possible D gene is TRBD1 (6 bases). Germline V gene sequence: CDR1 SGDLS, CDR2 YYNGEE. There are 15 residues in the CDR3. V shed 0 bases and J shed 4 bases, with 13 bases lying between them. CDR3: CASSVEGGRGYGYTF. DNA of the CDR3: TGTGCCAGCAGCGTAGAGGGGGGGCGCGGCTATGGCTACACCTTC.

This clone was seen more than once but under ten times. The chain couples TRBV19 to TRBJ2-3; 7 nucleotides align to TRBD1. The CDR3 length is 14 residues. Germline V CDR1 and CDR2: LNHDA, SQIVND (reference sequence). V shed 8 bases and J 6 bases; nucleotides not matched to a gene: 11. Written as DNA, the CDR3 is TGTGCCAGTGGAATGGGACAGTGGGGGGATACGCAGTATTTT. Amino acids: CASGMGQWGDTQYF.

CDR3 loop: CASSSLTGTTNEKLFF. In DNA, the CDR3 is TGTGCCAGCAGCAGCTTGACAGGGACCACTAATGAAAAACTGTTTTTT. The gene calls are TRBV5-6 and TRBJ1-4; 7 bases agree with TRBD1. The trim removed 4 bases at V and 2 bases at J, leaving 8 bases unmatched. The CDR3 consists of 16 residues. Germline V lookup: CDR1 SGHDT, CDR2 YYEEEE.

This clone occurred many times. The chain links TRBV16 to TRBJ1-4; the D gene is possibly TRBD1 (5 bases). The CDR3 consists of 15 residues. Trimming removed 3 bases at V and 6 bases at J, with 14 bases between. Germline V gene sequence: CDR1 KGHSY, CDR2 FQNENV. CDR3 in DNA: TGTGCCAGCAGCCAGTCGGGGCGCTCGGATGAAAAACTGTTTTTT. Translated, it gives CASSQSGRSDEKLFF.

V usage is TRBV6-5 and J usage is TRBJ1-4; 9 bases map to TRBD1. The germline V gene encodes CDR1 MNHEY and CDR2 SVGAGI. The CDR3 consists of 14 residues. Unmatched junction bases numbered 5, after V lost 4 bases and J lost 8 bases. CDR3 sequence: CASSSQGAREKLFF. CDR3 bases: TGTGCCAGCAGTTCACAGGGGGCGCGGGAAAAACTGTTTTTT.

This clone rates as medium-sized (0.01 to 0.1%). This chain connects TRBV2 to TRBJ2-1, with 9 bases identical to TRBD2. Trimming at V came to 1 base and at J to 0 bases, leaving 4 bases not matched to a gene. Germline CDR1 SNHLY, CDR2 FYNNEI. This CDR3 has 17 residues. The CDR3 loop is CASSEGAGGHSYNEQFF. CDR3 nucleotides: TGTGCCAGCAGTGAAGGCGCGGGGGGGCACTCCTACAATGAGCAGTTCTTC. The full variable domain, its missing parts supplied by reference TRBV2 and TRBJ2-1, is EPEVTQTPSHQVTQMGQEVILRCVPISNHLYFYWYRQILGQKVEFLVSFYNNEISEKSEIFDDQFSVERPDGSNFTLKIRSTKLEDSAMYFCASSEGAGGHSYNEQFFGPGTRLTVL.

The chain joins TRBV4-3 to TRBJ2-3, with 10 bases aligning to TRBD1. The CDR3 is made up of 18 amino acids. Germline V gene lookup returns CDR1 LGHNA and CDR2 YSLEER. V dropped 2 bases and J dropped 2; count of bases not matched to a gene: 10. The CDR3 spells CASSQTAGTGAFTDTQYF. In DNA, the CDR3 is TGCGCCAGCAGCCAAACCGCGGGGACAGGGGCCTTCACAGATACGCAGTATTTT.

The rearrangement joins TRBV7-2 to TRBJ1-4, with 9 bases lining up with TRBD1. Germline values: CDR1 SGHTA, CDR2 FQGNSA. V was clipped by 8 bases and J by 8 bases; unmatched bases: 12. The CDR3 has 15 amino acids. The CDR3 loop is CASRPGTGRFEKLFF. CDR3 DNA: TGTGCCAGCCGCCCAGGGACAGGGCGATTCGAAAAACTGTTTTTT.

The CDR3 DNA sequence: TGCGCCAGCAGCCAGGGTCGGGATGAAGCTTTCTTT. Encoded protein: CASSQGRDEAFF. The rearrangement joins TRBV4-3 to TRBJ1-1, with D unresolved. Germline V CDR1 and CDR2: LGHNA, YSLEER. This CDR3 contains 12 residues. Trimming removed 3 bases from V and 7 bases from J, with 9 bases in between.

This clone was observed many times. The rearrangement joins TRBV2 to TRBJ2-7; 9 nucleotides line up with TRBD1. The CDR3 totals 15 residues. Germline CDR1 is SNHLY and CDR2 is FYNNEI. V gave up 6 bases and J gave up 5 bases; unmatched junction bases: 11. CDR3 coding DNA: TGTGCCAGCAGGATCGTGGGACAGGGTATGGACGAGCAGTACTTC. It encodes CASRIVGQGMDEQYF.

The V and J genes are TRBV5-5 and TRBJ2-7, with a tentative D call TRBD1 (6 bases). V lost 0 bases and J 0 bases, leaving 10 bases between the germline ends. CDR1 SGHKS and CDR2 YYEKEE come from the germline V gene (reference sequence). There are 15 residues in the CDR3. The CDR3 region is CASSLEDSYSYEQYF. The CDR3 nucleotides are TGTGCCAGCAGCTTGGAGGACAGTTACTCCTACGAGCAGTACTTC.

Judged by abundance, this clone is medium-sized. J is TRBJ1-5 and V is TRBV2; D remains unclear. CDR1 and CDR2 (germline): SNHLY, FYNNEI. The CDR3 sequence is 13 residues long. V was clipped by 4 bases and J by 0 bases, with 4 bases between them. The CDR3 DNA follows: TGTGCCAGCAGTGGGGATAGCAATCAGCCCCAGCATTTT. Translation gives CASSGDSNQPQHF.

The chain is built from TRBV12-5 and TRBJ2-1, with D perhaps TRBD1 (6 bases). The CDR3 runs to 14 residues. The V and J ends lost 5 bases and 7 bases respectively, with 15 bases between them. Germline CDR1 LGHNT, CDR2 FRNRAP. CDR3 DNA sequence: TGTGCTAGTGGTCCTACTCAGGGGAAGAATGAGCAGTTCTTC. It codes for CASGPTQGKNEQFF. The full variable domain, in which reference TRBV12-5 and TRBJ2-1 provide the parts outside the CDR3, is DARVTQTPRHKVTEMGQEVTMRCQPILGHNTVFWYRQTMMQGLELLAYFRNRAPLDDSGMPKDRFSAEMPDATLATLKIQPSEPRDSAVYFCASGPTQGKNEQFFGPGTRLTVL.

This chain links TRBV11-2 with TRBJ2-7; a possible D gene is TRBD1 (7 bases). The CDR3 runs to 16 residues. Germline V lookup: CDR1 SGHAT, CDR2 FQNNGV. Trimming shortened V by 3 bases and J by 3 bases, and 18 bases separated the two germline ends. CDR3 sequence: CASSFFPGRGDYEQYF. The CDR3 DNA is TGTGCCAGCAGCTTTTTCCCCGGCAGGGGGGACTACGAGCAGTACTTC.

The V gene is TRBV7-9, the J gene TRBJ1-6; 9 nucleotides align to TRBD1. Germline V CDR1 and CDR2: SEHNR, FQNEAQ (reference sequence). The CDR3 totals 14 residues. The ends lost 4 bases at V and 11 bases at J; junction bases unmatched: 6. CDR3 region: CASSSRQGEAPLHF. The CDR3 nucleotides are TGTGCCAGCAGCTCTCGACAGGGGGAGGCACCCCTCCACTTT.

The chain has TRBV2 and TRBJ2-7; TRBD1 is a possible D gene (5 bases). The germline V gene encodes CDR1 SNHLY and CDR2 FYNNEI. V was trimmed by 8 bases and J by 0 bases, leaving 14 bases between them. The CDR3 has 14 residues. The chain's CDR3 is CASRGIRASYEQYF. The CDR3 region has the DNA TGTGCCAGCCGAGGCATCAGGGCCTCCTACGAGCAGTACTTC.

V is TRBV19 and J is TRBJ2-1, with D uncertain. The V end lost 6 bases, the J end lost 7 bases, and 10 bases lay between the germline ends. Germline V CDR1 and CDR2: LNHDA, SQIVND (reference sequence). This CDR3 has 12 residues. Written as DNA, the CDR3 is TGTGCCAGTAGCCGAAGGCAGAATGAGCAGTTCTTC. Translating gives CASSRRQNEQFF.

V usage is TRBV5-4 and J usage is TRBJ1-3; D unclear. Deletions cut 6 bases from V and 3 bases from J, with 10 bases between. Germline V CDR1 and CDR2: SGHNT, YYREEE (reference sequence). CDR3 length: 13 residues. The CDR3 sequence is CASTGRDGNTIYF. CDR3 DNA: TGTGCCAGCACCGGGAGGGATGGAAACACCATATATTTT.

The table lists this clone with a count of one. The genes are TRBV27 and TRBJ2-7, with 9 bases that match TRBD2. The CDR3 runs 13 residues. Losses at the gene ends were 6 bases for V and 4 bases for J; bases not matched to a gene: 4. CDR1 and CDR2 (germline): MNHEY, SMNVEV (reference sequence). The chain's CDR3 is CASSRTSVYEQYF. CDR3 bases: TGTGCCAGCAGCCGGACTAGCGTGTACGAGCAGTACTTC.

J is TRBJ1-4 and V is TRBV4-1, with D possibly matching TRBD1 (6 bases). Germline CDR1 MGHRA, CDR2 YSYEKL. This CDR3 is 15 amino acids long. The V end lost 1 base, the J end lost 5 bases, and 11 bases lay between the germline ends. The CDR3 region has the DNA TGCGCCAGCAGCCAAGGATACAGGGCCAATGAAAAACTGTTTTTT. Protein: CASSQGYRANEKLFF.

This clone came up many times. The gene calls are TRBV18 and TRBJ2-7; TRBD1 aligns across 8 bases. V dropped 4 bases and J dropped 6; count of bases not matched to a gene: 5. The germline V gene encodes CDR1 KGHSH and CDR2 LQKENI. The CDR3 runs 13 residues. CDR3 region: CASSLQGVGEQYF. In DNA form, the CDR3 reads TGTGCCAGCTCACTACAGGGGGTGGGCGAGCAGTACTTC.

This clone was picked up a small number of times. The rearrangement links TRBV7-2 to TRBJ1-5, with D hard to call. The germline gives CDR1 SGHTA, CDR2 FQGNSA. V lost 1 base and J 7 bases, leaving 8 bases between the germline ends. The CDR3 sequence is 13 residues long. The CDR3 reads CASSLVEEQPQHF. The CDR3 nucleotides read TGTGCCAGCAGCTTAGTGGAGGAGCAGCCCCAGCATTTT.

A few counts support this clone. The chain joins TRBV6-1 to TRBJ1-1; TRBD1 matches 7 bases. J gave up 1 base and V 6 bases, and 2 bases lay outside the gene matches. This CDR3 spans 13 amino acids. CDR1 and CDR2 (germline): MNHNS, SASEGT. In nucleotides, the CDR3 is TGTGCCAGCAGCTGGACAGGGAACACTGAAGCTTTCTTT. Residues: CASSWTGNTEAFF.

The rearrangement links TRBV7-9 to TRBJ2-5; TRBD2 is a possible D gene (6 bases). There are 15 residues in the CDR3. Germline V gene sequence: CDR1 SEHNR, CDR2 FQNEAQ (reference sequence). V was trimmed by 5 bases and J by 1 base, leaving 14 bases between them. CDR3 sequence (DNA): TGTGCCAGCAGCCTCTCAATGGGGGGCCAAGAGACCCAGTACTTC. Its protein is CASSLSMGGQETQYF.

In DNA, the CDR3 is TGTGCCAGCAGCCCCGGGGGGAGCTCTGGAAACACCATATATTTT. Protein sequence: CASSPGGSSGNTIYF. The chain couples TRBV7-2 to TRBJ1-3; tentative D call: TRBD1 (5 bases). Trimming pared 5 bases from V and 0 bases from J, leaving 11 bases between. This CDR3 is built from 15 residues. Germline V gene sequence: CDR1 SGHTA, CDR2 FQGNSA. The whole variable domain, filled in from reference TRBV7-2 and TRBJ1-3, reads GAGVSQSPSNKVTEKGKDVELRCDPISGHTALYWYRQSLGQGLEFLIYFQGNSAPDKSGLPSDRFSAERTGGSVSTLTIQRTQQEDSAVYLCASSPGGSSGNTIYFGEGSWLTVV.